These 27 T cell receptor beta chains were sequenced from one sample in a study of T cell repertoires in cytomegalovirus infection. TCRdb used MiXCR to reprocess the reads, holding one entry per CDR3 protein. The sample includes roughly 730,000 distinct CDR3 sequences, around a third of them seen just once. Antigens for these TCRs are unknown. The material sequenced was cultured PBMCs, taken from culture after CMV antigen stimulation. The receptors shown here come from a human donor in good health (CMV status not recorded). Some clones in this sample may be carry-over from other donors' samples.

V and J are TRBV4-1 and TRBJ2-1; D gene uncertain. Per the germline V gene, CDR1 is MGHRA and CDR2 is YSYEKL. Trimming pared 1 base from V and 5 bases from J, leaving 18 bases between. This CDR3 comprises 17 residues. The DNA of the CDR3 is TGCGCCAGCAGCCAAGTAATTGGTGACCCCTTAAACAATGAGCAGTTCTTC. Its protein is CASSQVIGDPLNNEQFF.

This CDR3 reads CSARDRRREAYNEQFF. The DNA for the CDR3 is TGCAGTGCTAGAGATCGTCGGCGGGAGGCCTACAATGAGCAGTTCTTC. The rearrangement joins TRBV20-1 to TRBJ2-1, with 8 positions matching TRBD2. Trimming at V came to 0 bases and at J to 2 bases, leaving 6 bases not matched to a gene. The CDR3 consists of 16 residues. In germline, CDR1 is DFQATT, CDR2 SNEGSKA (reference sequence).

This clonotype was observed a handful of times. This chain connects TRBV4-3 to TRBJ2-5, with D unclear. The CDR3 runs 13 residues. Germline V gene sequence: CDR1 LGHNA, CDR2 YSLEER. V lost 0 bases to trimming and J lost 5 bases, with 7 bases between them. This chain's CDR3 is CASSQDKSETQYF. The DNA of the CDR3 is TGCGCCAGCAGCCAAGATAAGTCGGAGACCCAGTACTTC.

In its sample, this clonotype was seen a few times. This CDR3 reads CSASRDRADYGYTF. The CDR3 region has the DNA TGCAGTGCTTCACGCGACAGGGCGGACTATGGCTACACCTTC. V is TRBV20-1 and J is TRBJ1-2, with 7 nucleotides matching TRBD1. CDR1 and CDR2 from the germline V gene are DFQATT and SNEGSKA (reference sequence). The CDR3 is 14 residues long. V gave up 5 bases and J gave up 3 bases; unmatched junction bases: 9.

V and J are TRBV19 and TRBJ1-2, with D maybe TRBD1 (5 bases). V was clipped by 8 bases and J by 0 bases, with 16 bases between them. The CDR3 has 15 residues. CDR1 is LNHDA and CDR2 is SQIVND in the germline V gene (reference sequence). Here the CDR3 DNA reads TGTGCCAGTGGGGCGACCGCAACTCCTAACTATGGCTACACCTTC. This encodes CASGATATPNYGYTF.

In its sample, this clonotype was seen a few times. The chain has TRBV7-2 and TRBJ2-1, with 13 bases that match TRBD2. This CDR3 contains 13 residues. V lost 5 bases to trimming and J lost 12 bases; unmatched junction nucleotides: 4. The germline V gene encodes CDR1 SGHTA and CDR2 FQGNSA. The CDR3 loop is CASSQLAGGPQFF. CDR3 nucleotides: TGTGCCAGCAGCCAACTAGCGGGGGGGCCGCAGTTCTTC.

The chain carries TRBV7-2 and TRBJ2-5; 11 bases map to TRBD2. J gave up 4 bases and V 4 bases, and 2 bases lay outside the gene matches. This CDR3 region has 14 residues. CDR1 is SGHTA and CDR2 is FQGNSA in the germline V gene. The CDR3 sequence: CASSSGLAAETQYF. For the CDR3, the DNA is TGTGCCAGCAGCTCGGGACTAGCGGCAGAGACCCAGTACTTC.

The rearrangement joins TRBV4-1 to TRBJ2-2, with 7 bases matching TRBD1. Germline CDR1 MGHRA, CDR2 YSYEKL. V gave up 7 bases and J gave up 7 bases; unmatched junction bases: 18. The CDR3 extends over 17 amino acids. The CDR3 DNA reads TGCGCCAGCATCAAACGCCACCCCCGACAGGGTGTCGGGGAGCTGTTTTTT. Residues: CASIKRHPRQGVGELFF.

This clonotype has ten or more counts. For the CDR3, the DNA is TGTGCCAGCAGCTTTGGGCTCGAGTATAACACCGGGGAGCTGTTTTTT. Its translation: CASSFGLEYNTGELFF. The rearrangement links TRBV7-2 to TRBJ2-2; D not certain. CDR3 length: 16 residues. Germline V CDR1 and CDR2: SGHTA, FQGNSA. The ends were cut back, 3 bases at V and 2 bases at J, with 13 bases in the middle.

This clonotype has a count of ten or more. V is TRBV7-2 and J is TRBJ2-5, with 9 bases fitting TRBD2. After removal of 3 bases from V and 2 bases from J, the junction contained 1 base not matched to a gene. The CDR3 totals 14 residues. Germline V gene data show CDR1 as SGHTA and CDR2 as FQGNSA. This chain's CDR3 is CASSFSGGQETQYF. CDR3 DNA: TGTGCCAGCAGCTTTAGCGGGGGACAAGAGACCCAGTACTTC. The whole variable domain, filled in from reference TRBV7-2 and TRBJ2-5, reads GAGVSQSPSNKVTEKGKDVELRCDPISGHTALYWYRQSLGQGLEFLIYFQGNSAPDKSGLPSDRFSAERTGGSVSTLTIQRTQQEDSAVYLCASSFSGGQETQYFGPGTRLLVL.

This clonotype has a handful of counts. The chain is built from TRBV7-8 and TRBJ2-1; the D call may be TRBD1 or TRBD2 (5 bases each). The germline gives CDR1 SGHVS, CDR2 FQNEAQ. V lost 2 bases and J lost 15, with 17 bases in between. The CDR3 is made up of 13 amino acids. The CDR3: CASSLRGERGRFF. CDR3 DNA sequence: TGTGCCAGCAGCTTAAGGGGAGAGAGGGGTCGGTTCTTC.

This clonotype was seen more than once but under ten times. This chain connects TRBV4-3 to TRBJ2-7, with D unresolved. V lost 1 base and J 2 bases, leaving 12 bases between the germline ends. The CDR3 extends over 15 amino acids. Germline V gene data show CDR1 as LGHNA and CDR2 as YSLEER. The CDR3 loop reads CASSQVGGGTYEQYF. CDR3 in DNA: TGCGCCAGCAGCCAAGTGGGCGGCGGTACCTACGAGCAGTACTTC.

The chain recombines TRBV6-6 with TRBJ2-7, with TRBD2 as a possible D gene (6 bases). This CDR3 has 13 amino acids. The germline CDR1 and CDR2 sequences are MNHNY and SVGAGI (reference sequence). V was trimmed by 7 bases and J by 3 bases, leaving 13 bases between them. DNA for the CDR3: TGTGCCAGCAACGACGGGGGAGACTACGAGCAGTACTTC. It codes for CASNDGGDYEQYF.

This clonotype was observed at least ten times. The chain uses TRBV2 and TRBJ2-3, with 9 bases lining up with TRBD1. Germline-derived CDR1 and CDR2 are SNHLY and FYNNEI. The junction had 3 bases not matched to a gene; V was cut back by 6 bases and J by 2 bases. The CDR3 spans 14 residues. CDR3 amino acids: CASSRDRATDTQYF. The CDR3 bases are TGTGCCAGCAGCAGGGACAGGGCCACAGATACGCAGTATTTT. Combining the CDR3 with reference TRBV2 and TRBJ2-3 gives the whole variable domain EPEVTQTPSHQVTQMGQEVILRCVPISNHLYFYWYRQILGQKVEFLVSFYNNEISEKSEIFDDQFSVERPDGSNFTLKIRSTKLEDSAMYFCASSRDRATDTQYFGPGTRLTVL.

The CDR3 DNA is TGTGCCAGCAGCCCGAAGGGGGGCGGCGATCAGCCCCAGCATTTT. This translates into CASSPKGGGDQPQHF. J is TRBJ1-5 and V is TRBV11-2; weak D call: TRBD1 (6 bases). Germline V CDR1 and CDR2: SGHAT, FQNNGV. This CDR3 region has 15 residues. Trimming removed 5 bases at V and 5 bases at J, with 16 bases between.

The V call is TRBV7-2, the J call TRBJ2-7; 9 bases are shared with TRBD2. Germline CDR1 is SGHTA and CDR2 is FQGNSA. This CDR3 contains 15 residues. Trimming took 1 base from V and 7 from J; bases not matched to a gene: 8. The CDR3 region has the DNA TGTGCCAGCAGCTTAGGTGGCGGGAGGGCCTTAGAGCAGTACTTC. Amino acids: CASSLGGGRALEQYF.

The chain joins TRBV20-1 to TRBJ2-7; D unclear. The CDR3 contains 11 residues. The V end was cut by 3 bases, the J end by 3 bases, with 6 bases between. The germline CDR1 and CDR2 sequences are DFQATT and SNEGSKA (reference sequence). In DNA, the CDR3 is TGCAGTGCTAGTTTCGGCTACGAGCAGTACTTC. Translating gives CSASFGYEQYF.

The chain joins TRBV6-1 to TRBJ2-1; TRBD2 might be the D (5 bases). Germline V CDR1 and CDR2: MNHNS, SASEGT. The CDR3 consists of 14 residues. V gave up 5 bases and J gave up 4 bases, with 12 bases separating them. CDR3 sequence: CASSSPSGYNEQFF. Written as DNA, the CDR3 is TGTGCCAGCAGTTCCCCATCGGGGTACAATGAGCAGTTCTTC.

This clonotype was seen only a few times. The chain combines TRBV28 with TRBJ2-7, with D possibly being TRBD1 or TRBD2 (5 bases each). The CDR3 has 16 amino acids. Germline CDR1 is MDHEN and CDR2 is SYDVKM. Trimming shortened V by 4 bases and J by 3 bases, and 19 bases separated the two germline ends. CDR3 DNA: TGTGCCAGCAGTTCCCCGCCGTGGGGCGGAGGCTACGAGCAGTACTTC. Amino acids: CASSSPPWGGGYEQYF.

The genes are TRBV4-1 and TRBJ2-2; 7 positions agree with TRBD1. This CDR3 region has 13 residues. J gave up 10 bases and V 0 bases, and 2 bases lay outside the gene matches. CDR1 and CDR2 (germline): MGHRA, YSYEKL. The CDR3 DNA is TGCGCCAGCAGCCAAGAACAGGGGACGGAGCTGTTTTTT. It yields the protein CASSQEQGTELFF.

This CDR3 is CASSLIGRETQYF. CDR3 nucleotide sequence: TGTGCCAGCAGCTTAATCGGACGAGAGACCCAGTACTTC. The J gene is TRBJ2-5, the V gene TRBV7-2; D is unresolved. The CDR3 contains 13 residues. Trimming took 2 bases from V and 4 from J, leaving 8 bases between them. Germline V gives CDR1 SGHTA, CDR2 FQGNSA.

The chain combines TRBV4-1 with TRBJ1-1; D is possibly TRBD1 (6 bases). V lost 4 bases to trimming and J lost 8 bases, with 17 bases between them. CDR1 is MGHRA and CDR2 is YSYEKL in the germline V gene. This CDR3 contains 14 residues. The CDR3 bases are TGCGCCAGCAGCCTCACCCGGGACATTGGCGAAGCTTTCTTT. It codes for CASSLTRDIGEAFF.

The chain links TRBV5-1 to TRBJ2-1; TRBD2 agrees at 11 bases. The CDR3 has 16 amino acids. CDR1 is SGHRS and CDR2 is YFSETQ in the germline V gene. The V gene end was trimmed by 2 bases and the J gene end by 6 bases; junction bases not matched to a gene: 7. CDR3 sequence: CASSLLAGVGSNEQFF. DNA for the CDR3: TGCGCCAGCAGCTTACTAGCGGGAGTTGGCAGCAATGAGCAGTTCTTC. Full variable domain (missing parts from reference TRBV5-1 and TRBJ2-1): KAGVTQTPRYLIKTRGQQVTLSCSPISGHRSVSWYQQTPGQGLQFLFEYFSETQRNKGNFPGRFSGRQFSNSRSEMNVSTLELGDSALYLCASSLLAGVGSNEQFFGPGTRLTVL.

The chain is built from TRBV7-6 and TRBJ1-5; D gene uncertain. Germline CDR1 SGHVS, CDR2 FNYEAQ. The CDR3 spans 14 residues. V lost 4 bases to trimming and J lost 7 bases, with 14 bases between them. CDR3 sequence (DNA): TGTGCCAGCAGCTCCGCGGCCGGAATCCAGCCCCAGCATTTT. Translated, it gives CASSSAAGIQPQHF.

The chain uses TRBV7-9 and TRBJ2-5; D may be TRBD1 or TRBD2 (5 bases each). Germline V gene sequence: CDR1 SEHNR, CDR2 FQNEAQ (reference sequence). Trimming pared 5 bases from V and 4 bases from J, leaving 11 bases between. The length of the CDR3 is 13 residues. The DNA for the CDR3 is TGTGCCAGCAGCCCCCGGGACCGAGAGACCCAGTACTTC. Its protein is CASSPRDRETQYF.

This chain links TRBV3-1 with TRBJ2-3; 7 bases match TRBD1. V dropped 6 bases and J dropped 2; count of bases not matched to a gene: 8. The CDR3 length is 15 residues. Germline V gives CDR1 LGHDT, CDR2 YNNKEL (reference sequence). CDR3 in amino acids: CASRATGTNTDTQYF. CDR3 coding DNA: TGTGCCAGCAGGGCGACAGGGACAAACACAGATACGCAGTATTTT.

This chain joins TRBV5-4 and TRBJ2-1, with TRBD2 matching 13 bases. V lost 6 bases and J lost 0; bases outside the gene matches: 12. Germline V gene lookup returns CDR1 SGHNT and CDR2 YYREEE (reference sequence). The CDR3 contains 19 residues. DNA for the CDR3: TGTGCCAGCACCTTAGGGGGACTAGCGGGGCCGAGCTCCTACAATGAGCAGTTCTTC. It codes for CASTLGGLAGPSSYNEQFF.